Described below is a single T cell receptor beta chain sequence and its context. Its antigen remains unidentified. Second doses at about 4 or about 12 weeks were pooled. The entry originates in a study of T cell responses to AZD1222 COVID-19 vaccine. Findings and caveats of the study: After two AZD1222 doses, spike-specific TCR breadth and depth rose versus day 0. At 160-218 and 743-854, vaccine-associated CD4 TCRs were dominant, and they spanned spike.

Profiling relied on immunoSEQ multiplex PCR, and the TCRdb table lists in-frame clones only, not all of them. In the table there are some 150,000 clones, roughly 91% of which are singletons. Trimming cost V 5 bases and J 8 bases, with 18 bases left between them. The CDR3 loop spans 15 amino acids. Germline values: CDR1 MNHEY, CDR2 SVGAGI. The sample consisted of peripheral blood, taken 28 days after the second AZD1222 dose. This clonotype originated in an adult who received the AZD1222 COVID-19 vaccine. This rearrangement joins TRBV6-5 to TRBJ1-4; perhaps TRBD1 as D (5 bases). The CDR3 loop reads CASSRQDPRGEKLFF. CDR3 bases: TGTGCCAGCAGTCGCCAAGACCCGAGGGGCGAAAAACTGTTTTTT.